This TCR beta chain was identified in a study of control samples from healthy donors and cancer patients. The protocol was immunoSEQ multiplex PCR, while the TCRdb copy is restricted to in-frame clones and leaves out a portion. The table shows 55,000 to 70,000 clones, with 75% to 95% occurring only once. Germline lookup yields CDR1 SNHLY and CDR2 FYNNEI. The germline V and J ends were trimmed by 2 bases and 1 base, with 19 bases remaining between them. The CDR3 is 18 residues long. This chain connects TRBV2 to TRBJ2-3; D may correspond to TRBD1 or TRBD2 (6 bases each). The sample was PBMCs. The origin of this receptor is a man younger than 40 with colorectal cancer. CDR3 in DNA: TGTGCCAGCAGTGAATGGGCAGGGGAGGTCGAAGGCACAGATACGCAGTATTTT. It translates to CASSEWAGEVEGTDTQYF.